Below are 18 T cell receptor beta chains sequenced from a single sample in a study of response to subunit inactivated influenza vaccine. TCRdb passed the RT-PCR reads through MiXCR, listing each CDR3 protein once. The table shows 630,000 or so distinct CDR3 sequences, with approximately 15% occurring only once. Source: PBMCs from blood, taken about 12 days after vaccination. The receptors come from a man aged 50 to 59 who received an inactivated influenza vaccine.

The chain uses TRBV9 and TRBJ1-6; 7 nucleotides match TRBD1. The V gene end was trimmed by 4 bases and the J gene end by 13 bases; junction bases not matched to a gene: 11. CDR1 and CDR2 from the germline V gene are SGDLS and YYNGEE. This CDR3 is 14 amino acids long. CDR3 protein: CASSSTSRQGPLHF. CDR3 bases: TGTGCCAGCAGCTCAACCTCCAGACAGGGTCCCCTCCACTTT. Together with reference TRBV9 and TRBJ1-6, the CDR3 gives the full variable domain: DSGVTQTPKHLITATGQRVTLRCSPRSGDLSVYWYQQSLDQGLQFLIQYYNGEERAKGNILERFSAQQFPDLHSELNLSSLELGDSALYFCASSSTSRQGPLHFGNGTRLTVT.

This clonotype was detected many times. In DNA form, the CDR3 reads TGTGCCAGCAGTGAAAGGCAGACCTACAATGAGCAGTTCTTC. Translated, it gives CASSERQTYNEQFF. The chain links TRBV12-3 or TRBV12-4 to TRBJ2-1; D is undetermined. The CDR3 has 14 amino acids. V was shortened by 5 bases and J by 2 bases, with 10 bases between the two germline ends.

This clonotype was recorded a few times. The J gene is TRBJ2-1, the V gene TRBV12-3 or TRBV12-4; 9 nucleotides align to TRBD2. J lost 6 bases, V lost 10 bases, and 13 bases had no gene match. This CDR3 region has 15 residues. The CDR3 protein is CATQRGGALGNEQFF. The CDR3, as DNA: TGTGCCACCCAACGCGGGGGGGCCTTGGGCAATGAGCAGTTCTTC.

This sequence joins TRBV6-1 and TRBJ2-2, with D possibly matching TRBD2 (7 bases). Looked up from germline, CDR1 is MNHNS and CDR2 is SASEGT. V was shortened by 6 bases and J by 6 bases, with 23 bases between the two germline ends. The CDR3 loop spans 17 amino acids. The CDR3 bases are TGTGCCAGCAGCAGGGTTGGGGGGGGCTTTCTCGCCGGGGAGCTGTTTTTT. Its translation: CASSRVGGGFLAGELFF.

The chain carries TRBV11-2 and TRBJ1-6, with D perhaps TRBD1 (6 bases). Trimming shortened V by 1 base and J by 7 bases, and 11 bases separated the two germline ends. Germline CDR1 reads SGHAT; CDR2 reads FQNNGV. The CDR3 consists of 15 residues. The CDR3 reads CASSLVGRGNSPLHF. The CDR3 region has the DNA TGTGCCAGCAGCTTAGTCGGGAGGGGGAATTCACCCCTCCACTTT. Drawing the rest from reference TRBV11-2 and TRBJ1-6, the complete variable domain is EAGVAQSPRYKIIEKRQSVAFWCNPISGHATLYWYQQILGQGPKLLIQFQNNGVVDDSQLPKDRFSAERLKGVDSTLKIQPAKLEDSAVYLCASSLVGRGNSPLHFGNGTRLTVT.

This clonotype was detected only a few times. J is TRBJ2-1 and V is TRBV27, with D possibly being TRBD1 (6 bases). CDR1 MNHEY and CDR2 SMNVEV come from the germline V gene (reference sequence). The V and J ends lost 6 bases and 9 bases respectively, with 24 bases between them. This CDR3 spans 16 amino acids. The CDR3 nucleotides are TGTGCCAGCAGCTCAACGCCGGGACAAAACCCAATTGAGCAGTTCTTC. Its translation: CASSSTPGQNPIEQFF.

In this sample, this clonotype turned up a few times. This chain connects TRBV14 to TRBJ2-1, with D perhaps TRBD1 (5 bases). The germline V and J ends were trimmed by 2 bases and 1 base, with 12 bases remaining between them. This CDR3 spans 16 amino acids. CDR1 and CDR2 (germline): SGHDN, FVKESK. The CDR3 region has the DNA TGTGCCAGCAGCCAATTTTGGGCAGGGTCCTACAATGAGCAGTTCTTC. Its translation is CASSQFWAGSYNEQFF.

This clonotype was observed many times. The chain recombines TRBV7-2 with TRBJ2-7; D might be TRBD2 (6 bases). V lost 3 bases and J 1 base, leaving 19 bases between the germline ends. CDR1 and CDR2 from the germline V gene are SGHTA and FQGNSA. This CDR3 region has 17 residues. CDR3 in DNA: TGTGCCAGCAGCTTTCGGGGAACAGCGGGCCCGTCCTACGAGCAGTACTTC. Its translation is CASSFRGTAGPSYEQYF. The full variable domain, in which reference TRBV7-2 and TRBJ2-7 provide the parts outside the CDR3, is GAGVSQSPSNKVTEKGKDVELRCDPISGHTALYWYRQSLGQGLEFLIYFQGNSAPDKSGLPSDRFSAERTGGSVSTLTIQRTQQEDSAVYLCASSFRGTAGPSYEQYFGPGTRLTVT.

This clonotype was detected a few times. This chain links TRBV3-1 with TRBJ2-2, with 10 bases that match TRBD2. Trimming cost V 0 bases and J 5 bases; bases outside gene matches: 6. The CDR3 extends over 17 amino acids. Germline CDR1 reads LGHDT; CDR2 reads YNNKEL (reference sequence). The CDR3 nucleotides read TGTGCCAGCAGCCAAGATTCTAGCGGGAGCTTTACCGGGGAGCTGTTTTTT. As protein: CASSQDSSGSFTGELFF.

The gene calls are TRBV2 and TRBJ2-4, with D perhaps matching TRBD2 (5 bases). Germline loops: CDR1 SNHLY, CDR2 FYNNEI. V was cut by 3 bases and J by 3 bases, with 6 bases left in between. The CDR3 covers 13 residues. In DNA, the CDR3 is TGTGCCAGCAGTGAGAGGGTCAAAAACATTCAGTACTTC. Translating gives CASSERVKNIQYF.

The V gene is TRBV28, the J gene TRBJ2-5; D may be TRBD1 or TRBD2 (7 bases each). The CDR3 has 14 residues. Germline V gene sequence: CDR1 MDHEN, CDR2 SYDVKM. V gave up 2 bases and J gave up 7 bases, with 14 bases separating them. The chain's CDR3 is CASSLAAGGATQYF. The DNA of the CDR3 is TGTGCCAGCAGTTTAGCGGCAGGGGGGGCGACCCAGTACTTC.

This clonotype has ten or more counts. Mismatch with germline at one junction end may stem from a read error. The chain combines TRBV5-1 with TRBJ2-5, with D possibly being TRBD2 (5 bases). Germline V gene data show CDR1 as SGHRS and CDR2 as YFSETQ. This CDR3 has 12 amino acids. The CDR3 reads CASSLTGETQYF. The CDR3 DNA follows: TGTGCCAGCAGTTTAACGGGGGAGACCCAGTACTTC.

The CDR3 loop is CASSLAHALYNEQFF. In nucleotides, the CDR3 is TGTGCCAGCAGCTTAGCGCATGCCCTCTACAATGAGCAGTTCTTC. The chain combines TRBV7-2 with TRBJ2-1; D remains ambiguous. This CDR3 is 15 amino acids long. V lost 0 bases to trimming and J lost 3 bases, with 9 bases between them. Per the germline V gene, CDR1 is SGHTA and CDR2 is FQGNSA.

In its sample, this clonotype was seen a few times. The chain employs TRBV29-1 and TRBJ2-7, with TRBD1 as a possible D gene (5 bases). Trimming removed 6 bases from V and 0 bases from J, with 15 bases in between. The CDR3 is made up of 14 amino acids. Germline CDR1 and CDR2: SQVTM and ANQGSEA. DNA for the CDR3: TGCAGCGTGGGAAGGACACAAAGCTCCTACGAGCAGTACTTC. Amino acids: CSVGRTQSSYEQYF.

A few counts support this clonotype. The V call is TRBV27, the J call TRBJ2-6; 11 bases line up with TRBD2. J gave up 0 bases and V 3 bases, and 4 bases lay outside the gene matches. Germline V gene data show CDR1 as MNHEY and CDR2 as SMNVEV (reference sequence). CDR3 length: 18 amino acids. This CDR3 reads CASSFLAGGFSGANVLTF. The CDR3 region has the DNA TGTGCCAGCAGTTTCCTAGCGGGAGGTTTCTCTGGGGCCAACGTCCTGACTTTC.

The chain combines TRBV4-2 with TRBJ1-2, with 7 nucleotides matching TRBD1. CDR1 is LGHNA and CDR2 is YNFKEQ in the germline V gene. This CDR3 is built from 15 residues. V lost 0 bases to trimming and J lost 4 bases; unmatched junction nucleotides: 5. For the CDR3, the DNA is TGTGCCAGCAGCCAAGACGAGACAGGGATCTATGGCTACACCTTC. Amino acids: CASSQDETGIYGYTF.

This clonotype has only a few counts. The chain has TRBV15 and TRBJ2-7, with D perhaps matching TRBD2 (5 bases). Per the germline V gene, CDR1 is LNHNV and CDR2 is YYDKDF (reference sequence). The CDR3 is 16 residues long. Trimming took off 6 bases at V and 0 bases at J, with 18 bases between the two ends. DNA for the CDR3: TGTGCCACCAGTGGAGATATGACGGGGAGCTCCTACGAGCAGTACTTC. It specifies CATSGDMTGSSYEQYF.

The sample holds a few counts of this clonotype. The chain recombines TRBV2 with TRBJ2-2; D perhaps matches TRBD2 (6 bases). Trimming pared 6 bases from V and 7 bases from J, leaving 12 bases between. Looked up from germline, CDR1 is SNHLY and CDR2 is FYNNEI. The CDR3 has 13 residues. DNA for the CDR3: TGTGCCAGCAGCTCATGGAGGGACGGGGAGCTGTTTTTT. This translates into CASSSWRDGELFF.